The 13 T cell receptor beta chains below were found in one sample sequenced in a study of cytomegalovirus exposure and HLA in healthy donors (dated by TCRdb to the late 2010s). The library was made by the immunoSEQ multiplex PCR assay. For the multiplex PCR, a mixture combining 60 forward primers for TCR Vbeta segments and 13 reverse primers for TCR Jbeta segments was used. TCRdb's version of the immuneACCESS table is confined to in-frame rearrangements and falls short of the full clone set. An unresolved V gene accounts for under half of the shortfall where checked; the remainder is of unknown origin. In this sample the table shows roughly 120,000 clones, 60% to 80% of which occur a single time. The ten largest clonotypes hold 5% to 5.5% of the sample. The material sequenced was PBMCs. Receptors originate from a woman in her 30s in good health and CMV-seropositive.

The J gene is TRBJ1-3, the V gene TRBV19, with a tentative D call TRBD1 (5 bases). This CDR3 region has 17 residues. Trimming took off 0 bases at V and 2 bases at J, with 14 bases between the two ends. Germline values: CDR1 LNHDA, CDR2 SQIVND (reference sequence). The CDR3 here is CASSIDGRRGPGNTIYF. Here the CDR3 DNA reads TGTGCCAGTAGTATAGATGGTAGGCGGGGCCCTGGAAACACCATATATTTT.

The chain employs TRBV19 and TRBJ2-1, with 7 bases that match TRBD2. CDR1 LNHDA and CDR2 SQIVND come from the germline V gene (reference sequence). CDR3 length equals 14 residues. Germline trimming cut 2 bases from V and 3 bases from J; bases unmatched to any gene: 1. The CDR3: CASSISGDYNEQFF. The CDR3 DNA is TGTGCCAGTAGTATAAGCGGGGACTACAATGAGCAGTTCTTC.

This clone was observed a handful of times. The rearrangement uses TRBV14 and TRBJ2-3; D is possibly TRBD2 (6 bases). The length of the CDR3 is 16 residues. Germline CDR1 and CDR2: SGHDN and FVKESK. V lost 2 bases and J 3 bases, leaving 15 bases between the germline ends. CDR3 residues: CASSQPRGAWTDTQYF. In DNA form, the CDR3 reads TGTGCCAGCAGCCAACCCCGCGGGGCATGGACAGATACGCAGTATTTT.

This clone was counted a few times. The rearrangement links TRBV27 to TRBJ1-2, with D perhaps TRBD1 (5 bases). Trimming stripped 8 bases from V and 2 bases from J, with 15 bases between. The CDR3 extends over 14 amino acids. Per the germline V gene, CDR1 is MNHEY and CDR2 is SMNVEV (reference sequence). This CDR3 reads CASRSSGGNYGYTF. For the CDR3, the DNA is TGTGCCAGCCGCTCCTCGGGGGGGAACTATGGCTACACCTTC.

The J gene is TRBJ1-1, the V gene TRBV10-3, with D tentatively TRBD1 (6 bases). The CDR3 spans 14 residues. CDR1 and CDR2 from the germline V gene are ENHRY and SYGVKD. Trimming shortened V by 5 bases and J by 1 base, and 11 bases separated the two germline ends. This chain's CDR3 is CAISYRAWNTEAFF. The CDR3 DNA follows: TGTGCCATCAGTTACAGGGCTTGGAACACTGAAGCTTTCTTT.

This clone appeared once. The V and J genes are TRBV7-2 and TRBJ2-7, with TRBD2 matching 7 bases. The CDR3 runs 19 residues. The V gene end was trimmed by 3 bases and the J gene end by 2 bases; junction bases not matched to a gene: 19. Germline V lookup: CDR1 SGHTA, CDR2 FQGNSA. The CDR3 nucleotides read TGTGCCAGCAGCTTTAGGTCGACGCCGCGGGGGACCTCCACCTACGAGCAGTACTTC. Residues: CASSFRSTPRGTSTYEQYF.

The J gene is TRBJ2-7, the V gene TRBV7-2; D may be TRBD2 (6 bases). The CDR3 is 13 residues long. Trimming shortened V by 5 bases and J by 4 bases, and 12 bases separated the two germline ends. The germline CDR1 and CDR2 sequences are SGHTA and FQGNSA. CDR3 residues: CASSVEGRYEQYF. CDR3 sequence (DNA): TGTGCCAGCAGCGTGGAGGGTCGGTACGAGCAGTACTTC.

There are a few counts of this clone. The V and J genes are TRBV15 and TRBJ2-5; D possibly corresponds to TRBD1 (6 bases). V lost 3 bases, J lost 4 bases, and 15 bases lay in between. The CDR3 covers 15 residues. Germline V lookup: CDR1 LNHNV, CDR2 YYDKDF (reference sequence). CDR3 in DNA: TGTGCCACCAGCAGCAAACCGGGACAACCAGAGACCCAGTACTTC. This encodes CATSSKPGQPETQYF. Based on the CDR3 plus reference TRBV15 and TRBJ2-5, the full variable domain is DAMVIQNPRYQVTQFGKPVTLSCSQTLNHNVMYWYQQKSSQAPKLLFHYYDKDFNNEADTPDNFQSRRPNTSFCFLDIRSPGLGDTAMYLCATSSKPGQPETQYFGPGTRLLVL.

This clone was picked up a small number of times. The chain couples TRBV5-1 to TRBJ1-1; D might be TRBD1 (6 bases). The CDR3 runs 16 residues. V was pared by 2 bases and J by 1 base, with 15 bases between. Germline V CDR1 and CDR2: SGHRS, YFSETQ. In DNA, the CDR3 is TGCGCCAGCAGCTTCCCAGGGCAGGGGCGGAACACTGAAGCTTTCTTT. Translation: CASSFPGQGRNTEAFF.

With regard to this clone: Other DNA sequences in this specimen translate into the identical CDR3. This chain joins TRBV2 and TRBJ1-5; perhaps TRBD1 as D (5 bases). V was trimmed by 8 bases and J by 8 bases, leaving 13 bases between them. Germline CDR1 SNHLY, CDR2 FYNNEI. The CDR3 is 12 residues long. The CDR3 here is CASGRGGEPQHF. The CDR3 DNA follows: TGTGCCAGCGGGCGGGGGGGTGAGCCCCAGCATTTT.

V is TRBV6-5 and J is TRBJ1-3, with D perhaps matching TRBD1 (5 bases). The ends were cut back, 0 bases at V and 2 bases at J, with 8 bases in the middle. The germline CDR1 and CDR2 sequences are MNHEY and SVGAGI. The CDR3 loop spans 15 amino acids. Written as DNA, the CDR3 is TGTGCCAGCAGTTACTCGCAGGGCACTGGAAACACCATATATTTT. Protein sequence: CASSYSQGTGNTIYF.

The rearrangement uses TRBV10-3 and TRBJ2-5; TRBD1 aligns across 11 bases. The CDR3 runs 13 residues. Germline trimming cut 8 bases from V and 2 bases from J; bases unmatched to any gene: 1. Per germline, CDR1 ENHRY and CDR2 SYGVKD. CDR3 nucleotides: TGTGCCATCGGGACAGGGGGTCAAGAGACCCAGTACTTC. Protein: CAIGTGGQETQYF.

This clone was recorded only once. This chain uses TRBV7-9 with TRBJ1-4; D gene unclear. The CDR3 has 15 residues. Per the germline V gene, CDR1 is SEHNR and CDR2 is FQNEAQ (reference sequence). The ends were cut back, 5 bases at V and 5 bases at J, with 15 bases in the middle. The CDR3 reads CASSPSKPINEKLFF. The CDR3 DNA sequence: TGTGCCAGCAGCCCCTCGAAGCCCATCAATGAAAAACTGTTTTTT.